This T cell receptor beta chain emerged from a study of blood T cell repertoires in COVID-19. Study-level background: Samples taken during acute and convalescent COVID-19 were collected in the United States, Italy and Spain. T cells, B-cell-depleted T cells, or PBMCs supplied cDNA or gDNA.

Trimming cost V 4 bases and J 4 bases; bases outside gene matches: 8. Germline CDR1 is SGHRS and CDR2 is YFSETQ. There are 15 residues in the CDR3. Profiled with immunoSEQ multiplex PCR; TCRdb holds only in-frame clones, not every one. The table has roughly 200,000 clones, roughly 80% seen once. The material sequenced was peripheral blood. This chain uses TRBV5-1 with TRBJ2-7; TRBD1 agrees at 10 bases. The clonotype comes from a human donor in a cohort sampled during active COVID-19. CDR3 amino acids: CASSPGQGTLYEQYF. DNA of the CDR3: TGCGCCAGCAGCCCGGGACAGGGGACCCTGTACGAGCAGTACTTC. Combining the CDR3 with reference TRBV5-1 and TRBJ2-7 gives the whole variable domain KAGVTQTPRYLIKTRGQQVTLSCSPISGHRSVSWYQQTPGQGLQFLFEYFSETQRNKGNFPGRFSGRQFSNSRSEMNVSTLELGDSALYLCASSPGQGTLYEQYFGPGTRLTVT.